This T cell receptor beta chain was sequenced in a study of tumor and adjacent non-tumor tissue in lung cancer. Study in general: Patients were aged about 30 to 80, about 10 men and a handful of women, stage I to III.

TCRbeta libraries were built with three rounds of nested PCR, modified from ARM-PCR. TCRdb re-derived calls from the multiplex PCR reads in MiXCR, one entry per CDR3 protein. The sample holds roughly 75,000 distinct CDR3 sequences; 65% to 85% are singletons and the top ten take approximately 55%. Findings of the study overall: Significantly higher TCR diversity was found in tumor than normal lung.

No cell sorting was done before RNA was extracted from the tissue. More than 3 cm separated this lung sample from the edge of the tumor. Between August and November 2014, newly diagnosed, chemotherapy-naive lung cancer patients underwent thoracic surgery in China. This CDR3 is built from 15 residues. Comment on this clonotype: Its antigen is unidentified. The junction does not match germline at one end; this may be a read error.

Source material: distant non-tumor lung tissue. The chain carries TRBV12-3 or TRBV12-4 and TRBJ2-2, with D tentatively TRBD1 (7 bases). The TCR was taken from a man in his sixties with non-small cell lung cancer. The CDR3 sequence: CASSLRQGGIGELVF. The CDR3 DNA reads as TGTGCCAGCAGTTTAAGGCAGGGGGGAATCGGGGAGTTGGTTTTT.